The 18 T cell receptor beta chains listed next were all sequenced from one sample in a study of T cells in Graves' hyperthyroidism and ophthalmopathy. TCR beta CDR3 regions were amplified from RNA transcripts. HTBI primers were employed in a first-round RT-PCR of the TCR CDR3. TCRdb reprocessed the multiplex PCR reads via MiXCR and lists one record per CDR3 protein. The table has around 610,000 distinct CDR3 sequences, about 15% seen once; the top ten hold around 4%. Sequencing was done on a sample of blood. These receptors came from a woman aged 40 to 50 with Graves' ophthalmopathy.

The chain employs TRBV11-1 and TRBJ2-5; tentative D call: TRBD1 (5 bases). Germline assignment: CDR1 SGHAT and CDR2 FQDESV (reference sequence). The CDR3 extends over 14 amino acids. Trimming pared 7 bases from V and 5 bases from J, leaving 17 bases between. This CDR3 is CASTPDAGLETQYF. In nucleotides, the CDR3 is TGTGCCAGCACCCCTGACGCAGGGTTGGAGACCCAGTACTTC.

This clonotype was seen more than once but under ten times. The V gene is TRBV19, the J gene TRBJ1-5, with D maybe TRBD1 (5 bases). V lost 5 bases and J 2 bases, leaving 22 bases between the germline ends. The germline CDR1 and CDR2 sequences are LNHDA and SQIVND (reference sequence). CDR3 length: 18 amino acids. CDR3 residues: CASSHWDGPLWGNQPQHF. The DNA of the CDR3 is TGTGCCAGTAGTCACTGGGACGGGCCCTTATGGGGCAATCAGCCCCAGCATTTT.

This clonotype was seen repeatedly, ten times or more. As DNA, the CDR3 is TGCAGCGTTGAGGAACAGGGGACTGGGGCCAACGTCCTGACTTTC. This encodes CSVEEQGTGANVLTF. The rearrangement links TRBV29-1 to TRBJ2-6, with 7 bases fitting TRBD1. CDR1 is SQVTM and CDR2 is ANQGSEA in the germline V gene. The length of the CDR3 is 15 residues. J lost 2 bases, V lost 3 bases, and 4 bases had no gene match.

This clonotype appeared many times. The V and J genes are TRBV6-2 or TRBV6-3 and TRBJ2-7; tentatively, D is TRBD2 (5 bases). Trimming took 0 bases from V and 4 from J, leaving 10 bases between them. CDR1 and CDR2 (germline): MNHEY, SVGEGT. CDR3 size: 14 residues. The CDR3 DNA follows: TGTGCCAGCAGTTACTCGACCGGGGTTTACGAGCAGTACTTC. This encodes CASSYSTGVYEQYF.

At least ten counts were recorded for this clonotype. This rearrangement joins TRBV20-1 to TRBJ1-5; 7 bases fit TRBD1. Looked up from germline, CDR1 is DFQATT and CDR2 is SNEGSKA (reference sequence). Unmatched junction bases numbered 3, after V lost 4 bases and J lost 3 bases. The CDR3 spans 13 residues. The CDR3 DNA reads as TGCAGTGCTACAACAGGGGTCAATCAGCCCCAGCATTTT. It translates to CSATTGVNQPQHF.

This clonotype turned up a few times. The conserved phenylalanine or tryptophan is not found at the CDR3 terminus, so this likely reflects a read error. This chain connects TRBV5-1 to TRBJ2-7, with a weak D call TRBD2 (6 bases). The CDR3 is 16 residues long. Germline V gene sequence: CDR1 SGHRS, CDR2 YFSETQ. The V end was cut by 0 bases, the J end by 3 bases, with 16 bases between. The CDR3 DNA sequence: TGCGCCAGCAGCTTGGCCCAGCGGGCCGCATTCTACGAGCAGTACTCC. Its protein product is CASSLAQRAAFYEQYS.

This clonotype was detected many times. The chain uses TRBV29-1 and TRBJ1-2, with D uncertain. The germline CDR1 and CDR2 sequences are SQVTM and ANQGSEA. The CDR3 contains 11 residues. The germline V and J ends were trimmed by 8 bases and 3 bases, with 10 bases remaining between them. The chain's CDR3 is CSSEDHYGYTF. The CDR3 nucleotides are TGCAGCTCTGAGGATCACTATGGCTACACCTTC.

This clonotype has ten or more counts. V is TRBV9 and J is TRBJ1-2, with unresolved D. The CDR3 sequence is 13 residues long. The V and J ends lost 1 base and 7 bases respectively, with 11 bases between them. From germline, CDR1 is SGDLS and CDR2 YYNGEE. The CDR3 reads CASSVPFEGGYTF. The CDR3 bases are TGTGCCAGCAGCGTACCATTTGAGGGTGGCTACACCTTC.

The chain has TRBV6-1 and TRBJ2-2, with D unclear. CDR1 and CDR2 from the germline V gene are MNHNS and SASEGT. V lost 8 bases and J 2 bases, leaving 9 bases between the germline ends. The CDR3 spans 13 residues. CDR3 amino acids: CASRKPNTGELFF. The CDR3 bases are TGTGCCAGCCGTAAACCAAACACCGGGGAGCTGTTTTTT.

The genes are TRBV6-2 or TRBV6-3 and TRBJ2-5, with TRBD1 as a possible D gene (5 bases). V lost 7 bases and J lost 5, with 11 bases in between. The CDR3 runs to 12 residues. CDR1 and CDR2 (germline): MNHEY, SVGEGT. The CDR3 protein is CASKGRGETQYF. In DNA form, the CDR3 reads TGTGCCAGCAAAGGAAGGGGTGAGACCCAGTACTTC.

This clonotype occurred many times. The chain recombines TRBV12-3 or TRBV12-4 with TRBJ2-5; 7 nucleotides line up with TRBD2. V dropped 4 bases and J dropped 2; count of bases not matched to a gene: 22. The CDR3 contains 20 residues. The CDR3 sequence is CASSSIKRDDEPSWQETQYF. In DNA form, the CDR3 reads TGTGCCAGCAGTTCGATAAAGCGGGACGACGAGCCCTCGTGGCAAGAGACCCAGTACTTC.

The chain is built from TRBV6-1 and TRBJ2-5; TRBD2 might be the D (6 bases). Germline V gives CDR1 MNHNS, CDR2 SASEGT. The CDR3 runs 15 residues. Trimming took off 6 bases at V and 5 bases at J, with 19 bases between the two ends. In DNA, the CDR3 is TGTGCCAGCAGCCGCGGGGAGACGACTTGGGAGACCCAGTACTTC. Its translation: CASSRGETTWETQYF.

This chain connects TRBV4-2 to TRBJ2-2; tentative D call: TRBD2 (5 bases). Germline CDR1 and CDR2: LGHNA and YNFKEQ. This CDR3 has 18 residues. Trimming shortened V by 1 base and J by 1 base, and 16 bases separated the two germline ends. CDR3 amino acids: CASSQVSLAEENTGELFF. The CDR3 nucleotides read TGTGCCAGCAGCCAAGTCAGTCTCGCGGAGGAGAACACCGGGGAGCTGTTTTTT.

This clonotype was observed at least ten times. V gene TRBV19 combines with J gene TRBJ2-5, with D possibly TRBD2 on 5 matching bases. Trimming pared 3 bases from V and 4 bases from J, leaving 9 bases between. The V gene's germline CDR1 is LNHDA and CDR2 SQIVND (reference sequence). CDR3 length equals 13 residues. CDR3 nucleotides: TGTGCCAGTAGTATCCGGGGTCTAGAGACCCAGTACTTC. Its translation: CASSIRGLETQYF.

This clonotype was recorded at least ten times. This chain connects TRBV28 to TRBJ2-7, with a possible D match to TRBD1 (6 bases). Trimming removed 6 bases at V and 0 bases at J, with 15 bases between. The CDR3 runs to 15 residues. Germline V gene sequence: CDR1 MDHEN, CDR2 SYDVKM. The CDR3 DNA reads TGTGCCAGCAGCCGGCTGCCGGACAGCTCCTACGAGCAGTACTTC. This encodes CASSRLPDSSYEQYF.

The chain is built from TRBV7-9 and TRBJ2-7; D not certain. The V gene lost 4 bases and the J gene lost 0 bases, with 7 bases spanning the gap. This CDR3 comprises 13 residues. Germline assignment: CDR1 SEHNR and CDR2 FQNEAQ (reference sequence). In nucleotides, the CDR3 is TGTGCCAGCAGCTGGGCGCTCTCCTACGAGCAGTACTTC. Translating gives CASSWALSYEQYF. Full variable domain (remainder filled in from reference TRBV7-9 and TRBJ2-7): DTGVSQNPRHKITKRGQNVTFRCDPISEHNRLYWYRQTLGQGPEFLTYFQNEAQLEKSRLLSDRFSAERPKGSFSTLEIQRTEQGDSAMYLCASSWALSYEQYFGPGTRLTVT.

The chain is built from TRBV4-2 and TRBJ1-1; D is undetermined. Germline V gene lookup returns CDR1 LGHNA and CDR2 YNFKEQ. The V end lost 0 bases, the J end lost 3 bases, and 8 bases lay between the germline ends. The CDR3 is 14 residues long. DNA for the CDR3: TGTGCCAGCAGCCAAGATGCAGTCTACACTGAAGCTTTCTTT. Translated, it gives CASSQDAVYTEAFF.

This clonotype was seen only a few times. Germline is not matched at one junction end, which may reflect a read error. V gene TRBV28 combines with J gene TRBJ1-2, with 8 nucleotides matching TRBD1. The length of the CDR3 is 12 residues. CDR1 and CDR2 from the germline V gene are MDHEN and SYDVKM. The DNA of the CDR3 is TGTGCCAGCTGGTCAGGGGGCTCTGGCCACACCTTC. Protein: CASWSGGSGHTF.